The clone carrying this T cell receptor (beta chain) was observed at least ten times. The antigen remains unidentified. MiXCR, run by TCRdb on the RT-PCR reads, gives a single entry per CDR3 protein. The repertoire holds more than 450,000 distinct CDR3 sequences, with 10% to 15% as singletons. This specimen belongs to a study of response to subunit inactivated influenza vaccine. Findings and limits, study-wide: It was suggested by the authors that few new T cells are recruited by each seasonal influenza vaccination.

The V end was cut by 6 bases, the J end by 4 bases, with 8 bases between. There are 12 residues in the CDR3. The clonotype comes from a man aged 45-65 years who received an inactivated influenza vaccine. The V call is TRBV12-3 or TRBV12-4, the J call TRBJ2-3, with D perhaps TRBD2 (6 bases). The starting material was PBMCs from blood, obtained on the day of vaccination. The CDR3 DNA is TGTGCCAGCAGCGGGACTTCAGATACGCAGTATTTT. Its protein is CASSGTSDTQYF.